The sequence of this T cell receptor (beta chain) was determined in a study of blood T cells in healthy people across ages (dated by TCRdb to 2015 to 2017). In terms of the full investigation: In model experiments, template switching captured roughly one uniquely barcoded TCR beta cDNA molecule for every two T cells. For two donors (one aged 18 to 29 and one aged 80 or older), the study analyzed two additional independent replicas of 1 million unique cDNA reads from the same blood draw. Donors were grouped into four age groups: young (average 16 years), middle-aged (approximately 41), aged (over 55) and long-lived (over 80). Age-related changes in TCR beta repertoire diversity were measured in the study by deep sequencing normalized with unique cDNA molecular identifiers. Here is what the overall study found, with its caveats: There was a strong correlation between observed TCR beta diversity and the percentage of naive T cells measured by flow cytometry. Compared with the aged group, more naive CD4+ T cells, fewer expanded clones and increased TCR diversity were shown by the long-lived group, suggesting age selection. Because the CMV infection status of the donors was unknown, age-related changes in expanded clonotypes may potentially have been confounded. Conclusive comparison of naive and antigen-experienced compartments was prevented by the profiling of bulk unsorted PBMCs. Estimates of total diversity from one million sequenced T cells were regarded as lower bounds and underestimates. Observed TCR beta diversity per million T cells fell roughly linearly with age, and a significant reduction was already apparent by age approximately 41.

The approximately 40 donors, aged about 6 to 95 years, were systemically healthy Caucasian individuals from Russia. Each donor gave around 9.5 milliliters of peripheral blood, collected into EDTA-treated Vacutainer tubes. Ficoll-Paque density-gradient centrifugation was used to isolate PBMCs, with at least 7 million obtained per sample. Total RNA, at least 6 micrograms per sample, was extracted from PBMCs with Trizol reagent. The percentages of naive CD45RAhigh/CD27high T cells were determined by flow cytometry on a PBMC aliquot from every donor. CDR3 length: 15 amino acids, cysteine to phenylalanine. The kept DNA is CDR3 alone, 45 bases in frame from the first base. CDR1 and CDR2, per the germline V gene, are MDHEN and SYDVKM. After removal of 1 base from V and 5 bases from J, the junction retains 5 bases not matched to a gene. About this clonotype: No antigen is known for it. This may stem from a read error, because a much larger clone lies one nucleotide away.

The protocol used for the library was 5' RACE. The reads were generated on an Illumina HiSeq 2500. A second PCR of about 6 to 11 cycles was performed with a sample-barcoded 5' primer and a J-beta primer mix. A template-switch 5' adaptor carrying 12 random nucleotides introduced a unique molecular identifier onto each TCR beta cDNA molecule. At least 3 million CDR3-containing paired-end reads were obtained from each sample. First-strand cDNA was synthesized from all RNA with the Mint cDNA synthesis kit, primed by a TRBC-specific oligonucleotide. After uracil-DNA glycosylase treatment, a first 18-cycle PCR used universal primers M1SS and BC2_uni_R on all cDNA. Concerning the study's data processing: Normalization of each sample was performed by random selection of 1 million high-quality reads, each carrying a distinct molecular identifier. Instead of being binned into consensus sequences, reads that shared molecular identifiers were thrown out. MiTCR, run with a Q25 quality threshold and the strictest error-elimination algorithm, handled CDR3 identification, clonotype clustering and error correction. A nonparametric unseen species model with Euler transformation was used to estimate a lower bound on total TCR beta diversity. TCRdb redid the processing of the public reads, applying fastp at Q25 and MiXCR, and retained in-frame beta chains. Every entry covers one CDR3 protein and lists the most common genes and DNA from its rows. TCRdb's processing, not the authors' own work, is the source of the V and J calls. The sample has more than 750,000 distinct CDR3 sequences on record, 25% to 30% of them singletons. Of the sample, roughly 10% falls within the top ten clones.

The sample was also linked to a second study, of T cells of mothers and their children. Looking at the second paper: The donors were nine systemically healthy Caucasian individuals, made up of three mothers and their six children. cDNA synthesis consumed the entire amount of extracted RNA, loaded at around 1.5 ug RNA in each 15 ul reaction. In the second PCR, sample barcodes and 2-4 random nucleotides were introduced via the M1S primer. Over 9.5 million TCR beta CDR3 reads were obtained for each mother, and some 3 million reads were obtained for each child. In both related and unrelated pairs, thymic selection shapes the output of TCR recombination in a similar way, with inherited differences having only a minor effect. Normalized repertoire overlap was always slightly but never significantly higher in related than unrelated mother-child pairs. No persistent microchimeric T cell clones were detected, at a sensitivity of about 100 clones per million clonotypes. The study used deep NGS to compare TCR beta repertoires of mothers and children, seeking features distinguishing related mother-child pairs from unrelated individuals. Mothers averaged roughly 40 +/- 4 years of age and children averaged about 12 +/- 4 years. Libraries were sequenced on Illumina HiSeq 2000 with 100+100 nt paired-end reads after adapter ligation with NEBNext reagents. To avoid cross-contamination, the mother libraries and the child libraries were prepared a month apart and sequenced in separate runs. For each donor, between roughly 500,000 and 2,200,000 distinct TCR beta clonotypes were identified. Naive TCR beta clonotypes were estimated from low-frequency clonotypes matched to each donor's FACS-determined naive share, without sorting.

Sample: blood. The receptor comes from a woman in her thirties or forties in good health. In this chain, TRBV28 is recombined with TRBJ1-5; 7 bases in the middle match TRBD1. The CDR3 has the sequence CASSLYRGNHQPQHF. At the DNA level, the sequence is TGTGCCAGCAGTTTATACAGGGGCAACCATCAGCCCCAGCATTTT. Full variable domain (CDR3 extended with the reference TRBV28 and TRBJ1-5 proteins): DVKVTQSSRYLVKRTGEKVFLECVQDMDHENMFWYRQDPGLGLRLIYFSYDVKMKEKGDIPEGYSVSREKKERFSLILESASTNQTSMYLCASSLYRGNHQPQHFGDGTRLSIL.